The entry that follows covers one T cell receptor beta chain sequence. CDR1 and CDR2 (germline): SGHNT, YYREEE (reference sequence). This CDR3 is built from 12 residues. Trimming removed 0 bases at V and 8 bases at J, with 8 bases between. The data derive from a study of T cell changes during pregnancy in multiple sclerosis. Clones were sequenced by immunoSEQ multiplex PCR, and TCRdb holds only the in-frame ones, with some missing. This sample has fewer than 90,000 clones, with 90% to 95% found just once. The rearrangement uses TRBV5-4 and TRBJ1-1; D unresolved. This clonotype was sampled from a female donor in good health, enrolled as a control in a pregnancy study. The sample in question was peripheral blood, obtained in the third trimester of pregnancy. CDR3 sequence: CASSLDKLEAFF. In DNA, the CDR3 is TGTGCCAGCAGCTTGGACAAACTAGAAGCTTTCTTT.